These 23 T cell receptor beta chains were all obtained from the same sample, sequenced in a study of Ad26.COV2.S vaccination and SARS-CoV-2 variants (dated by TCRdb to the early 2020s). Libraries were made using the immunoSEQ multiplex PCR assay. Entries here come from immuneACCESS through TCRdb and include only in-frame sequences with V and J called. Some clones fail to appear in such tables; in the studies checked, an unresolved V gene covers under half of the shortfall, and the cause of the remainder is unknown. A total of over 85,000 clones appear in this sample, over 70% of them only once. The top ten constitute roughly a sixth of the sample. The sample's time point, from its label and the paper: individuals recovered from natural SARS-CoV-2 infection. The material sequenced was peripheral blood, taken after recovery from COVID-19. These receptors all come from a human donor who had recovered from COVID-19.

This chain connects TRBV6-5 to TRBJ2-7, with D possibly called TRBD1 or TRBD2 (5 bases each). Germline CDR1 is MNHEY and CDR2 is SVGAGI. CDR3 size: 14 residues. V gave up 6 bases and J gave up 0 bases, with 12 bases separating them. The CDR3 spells CASSRDLSSYEQYF. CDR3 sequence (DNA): TGTGCCAGCAGCCGGGACCTGAGCTCCTACGAGCAGTACTTC.

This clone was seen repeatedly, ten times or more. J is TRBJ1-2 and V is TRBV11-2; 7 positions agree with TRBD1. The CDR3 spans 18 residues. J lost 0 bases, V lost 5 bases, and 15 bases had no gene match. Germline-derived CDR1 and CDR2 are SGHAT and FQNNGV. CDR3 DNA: TGTGCCAGCAGCGCTATAGTTGGCCGAGACAGGGCTAACTATGGCTACACCTTC. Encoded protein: CASSAIVGRDRANYGYTF.

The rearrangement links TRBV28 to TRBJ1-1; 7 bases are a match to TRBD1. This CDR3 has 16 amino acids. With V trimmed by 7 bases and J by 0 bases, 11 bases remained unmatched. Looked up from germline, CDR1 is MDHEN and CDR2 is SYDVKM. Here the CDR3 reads CASTRDSNFMNTEAFF. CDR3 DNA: TGTGCCAGCACCCGGGACAGCAACTTCATGAACACTGAAGCTTTCTTT.

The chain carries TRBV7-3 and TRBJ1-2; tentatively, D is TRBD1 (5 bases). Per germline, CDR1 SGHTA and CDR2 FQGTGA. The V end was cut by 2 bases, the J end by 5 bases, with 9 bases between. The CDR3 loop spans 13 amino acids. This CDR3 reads CASSLPGVYGYTF. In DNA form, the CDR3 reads TGTGCCAGCAGCTTACCGGGGGTATATGGCTACACCTTC.

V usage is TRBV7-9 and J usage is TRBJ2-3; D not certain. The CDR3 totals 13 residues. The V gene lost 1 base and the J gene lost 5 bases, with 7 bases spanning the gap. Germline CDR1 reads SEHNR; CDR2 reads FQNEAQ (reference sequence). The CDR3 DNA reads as TGTGCCAGCAGCTTAGGTCTGGAAGATACGCAGTATTTT. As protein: CASSLGLEDTQYF.

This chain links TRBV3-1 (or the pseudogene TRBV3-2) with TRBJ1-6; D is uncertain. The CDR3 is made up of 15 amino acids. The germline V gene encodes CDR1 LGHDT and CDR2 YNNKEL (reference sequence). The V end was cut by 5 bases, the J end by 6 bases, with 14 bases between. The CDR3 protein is CASSGWAKTNSPLHF. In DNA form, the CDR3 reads TGTGCCAGCAGCGGCTGGGCCAAAACTAATTCACCCCTCCACTTT.

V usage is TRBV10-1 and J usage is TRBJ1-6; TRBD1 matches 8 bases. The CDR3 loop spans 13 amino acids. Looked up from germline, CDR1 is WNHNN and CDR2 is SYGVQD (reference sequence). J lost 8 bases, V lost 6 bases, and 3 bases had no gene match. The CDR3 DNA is TGCGCCAGCAGCGGACAGGGACATTCACCCCTCCACTTT. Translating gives CASSGQGHSPLHF.

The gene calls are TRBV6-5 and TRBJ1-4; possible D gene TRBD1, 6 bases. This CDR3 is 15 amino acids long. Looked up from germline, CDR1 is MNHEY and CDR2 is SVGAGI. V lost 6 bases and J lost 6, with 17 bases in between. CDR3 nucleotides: TGTGCCAGCAGACAAAAGGGGGGATTGGATGAAAAACTGTTTTTT. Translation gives CASRQKGGLDEKLFF.

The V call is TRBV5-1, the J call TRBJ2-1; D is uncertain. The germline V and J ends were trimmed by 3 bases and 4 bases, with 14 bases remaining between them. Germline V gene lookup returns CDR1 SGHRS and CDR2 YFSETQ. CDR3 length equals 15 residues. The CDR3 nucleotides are TGCGCCAGCAGCTCTGACCTGCCCCTATACAATGAGCAGTTCTTC. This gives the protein CASSSDLPLYNEQFF.

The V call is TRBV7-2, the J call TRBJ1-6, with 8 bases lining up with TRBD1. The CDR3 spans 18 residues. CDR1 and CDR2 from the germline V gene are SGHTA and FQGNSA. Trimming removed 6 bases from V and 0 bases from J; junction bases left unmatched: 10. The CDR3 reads CASSYTGGSSSYNSPLHF. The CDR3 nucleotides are TGTGCCAGCAGTTATACAGGGGGATCTAGCTCCTATAATTCACCCCTCCACTTT.

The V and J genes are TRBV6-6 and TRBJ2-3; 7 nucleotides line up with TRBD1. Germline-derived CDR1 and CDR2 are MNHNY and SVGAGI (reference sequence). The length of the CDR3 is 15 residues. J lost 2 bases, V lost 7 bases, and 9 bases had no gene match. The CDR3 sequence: CASNPGQHSTDTQYF. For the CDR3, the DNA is TGTGCCAGCAACCCGGGACAGCATTCCACAGATACGCAGTATTTT.

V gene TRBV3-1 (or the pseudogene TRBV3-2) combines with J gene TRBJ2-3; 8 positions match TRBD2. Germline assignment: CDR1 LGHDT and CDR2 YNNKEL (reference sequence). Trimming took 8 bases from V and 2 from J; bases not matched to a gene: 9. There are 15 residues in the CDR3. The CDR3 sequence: CASGAAGETTDTQYF. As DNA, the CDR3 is TGTGCCAGCGGGGCAGCGGGGGAGACCACAGATACGCAGTATTTT.

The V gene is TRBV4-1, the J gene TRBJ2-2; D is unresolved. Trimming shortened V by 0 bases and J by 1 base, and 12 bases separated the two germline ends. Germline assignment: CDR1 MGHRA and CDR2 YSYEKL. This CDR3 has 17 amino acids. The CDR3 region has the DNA TGCGCCAGCAGCCAAGATAGATTTCGCTTGAACACCGGGGAGCTGTTTTTT. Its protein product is CASSQDRFRLNTGELFF.

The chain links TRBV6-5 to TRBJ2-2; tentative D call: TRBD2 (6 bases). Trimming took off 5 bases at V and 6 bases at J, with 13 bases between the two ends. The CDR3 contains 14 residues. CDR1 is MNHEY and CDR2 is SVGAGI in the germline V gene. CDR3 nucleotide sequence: TGTGCCAGCAGTCTTACATGGGGGGCCGGGGAGCTGTTTTTT. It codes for CASSLTWGAGELFF.

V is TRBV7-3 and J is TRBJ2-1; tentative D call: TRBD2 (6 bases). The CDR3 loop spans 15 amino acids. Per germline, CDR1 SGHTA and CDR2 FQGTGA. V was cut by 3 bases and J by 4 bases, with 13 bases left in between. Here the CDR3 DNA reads TGTGCCAGCAGCTTGGGGCTAGCGACATACAATGAGCAGTTCTTC. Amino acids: CASSLGLATYNEQFF.

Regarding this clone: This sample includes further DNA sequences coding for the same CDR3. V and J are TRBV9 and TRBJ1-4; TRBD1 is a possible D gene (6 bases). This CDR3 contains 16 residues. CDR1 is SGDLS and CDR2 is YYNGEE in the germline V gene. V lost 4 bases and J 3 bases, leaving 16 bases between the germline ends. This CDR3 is CASSQTRGSANEKLFF. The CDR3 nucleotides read TGTGCCAGCAGCCAAACCAGGGGTTCAGCTAATGAAAAACTGTTTTTT.

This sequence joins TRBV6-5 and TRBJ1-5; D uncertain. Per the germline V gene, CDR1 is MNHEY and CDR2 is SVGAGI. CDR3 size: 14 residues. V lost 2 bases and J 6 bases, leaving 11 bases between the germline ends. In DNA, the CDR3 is TGTGCCAGCAGTTACGGCGGGGAGGGTCAGCCCCAGCATTTT. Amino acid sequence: CASSYGGEGQPQHF.

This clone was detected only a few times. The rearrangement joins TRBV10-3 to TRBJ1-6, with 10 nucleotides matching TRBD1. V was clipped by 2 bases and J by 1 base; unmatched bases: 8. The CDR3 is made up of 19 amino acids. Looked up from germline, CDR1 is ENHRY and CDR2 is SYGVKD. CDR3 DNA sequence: TGTGCCATCAGTGAGGACAGGGGGCGACGCTGGTCCTATAATTCACCCCTCCACTTT. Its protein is CAISEDRGRRWSYNSPLHF.

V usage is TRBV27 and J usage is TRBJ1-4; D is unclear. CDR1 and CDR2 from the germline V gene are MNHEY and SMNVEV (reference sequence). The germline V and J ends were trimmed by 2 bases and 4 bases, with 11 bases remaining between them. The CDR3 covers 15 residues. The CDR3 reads CASSLVGGFNEKLFF. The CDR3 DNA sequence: TGTGCCAGCAGTTTAGTAGGCGGGTTTAATGAAAAACTGTTTTTT.

Here the CDR3 DNA reads TGTGCCAGCAGTGCCCGTGTTGGCGGGGGGGCCGATGAGCAGTTCTTC. Amino acid sequence: CASSARVGGGADEQFF. The V and J genes are TRBV6-1 and TRBJ2-1; 9 bases align to TRBD2. Germline CDR1 MNHNS, CDR2 SASEGT. This CDR3 spans 16 amino acids. Losses at the gene ends were 4 bases for V and 8 bases for J; bases not matched to a gene: 12.

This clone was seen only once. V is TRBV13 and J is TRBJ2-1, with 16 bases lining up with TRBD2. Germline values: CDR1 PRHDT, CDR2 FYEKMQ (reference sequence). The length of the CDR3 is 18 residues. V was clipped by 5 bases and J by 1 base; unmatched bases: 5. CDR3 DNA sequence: TGTGCCAGCAGCGAGGGACTAGCGGGGGGGCGGTCCTACAATGAGCAGTTCTTC. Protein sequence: CASSEGLAGGRSYNEQFF.

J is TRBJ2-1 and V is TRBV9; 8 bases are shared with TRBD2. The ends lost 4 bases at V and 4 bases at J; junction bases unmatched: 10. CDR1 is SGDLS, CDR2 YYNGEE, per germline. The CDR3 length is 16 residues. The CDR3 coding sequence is TGTGCCAGCAGCCCCCGGGGGCGGGGGGATTACAATGAGCAGTTCTTC. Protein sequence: CASSPRGRGDYNEQFF.

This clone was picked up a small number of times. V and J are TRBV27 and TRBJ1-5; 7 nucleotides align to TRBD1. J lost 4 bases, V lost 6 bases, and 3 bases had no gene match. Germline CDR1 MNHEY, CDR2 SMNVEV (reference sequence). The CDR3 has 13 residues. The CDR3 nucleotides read TGTGCCAGCAGGGTGACAGGGAATCAGCCCCAGCATTTT. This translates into CASRVTGNQPQHF.